The 23 T cell receptor beta chains below come from one sample, sequenced in a study of blood T cell repertoires in COVID-19. TCRdb's table, derived via immunoSEQ multiplex PCR, lists solely in-frame clones and lacks some. Here the sample spans about 400,000 clones, just under 90% being singletons. The sample comprised PBMCs or T cells enriched from blood (not recorded which). The receptor source for this set is a woman aged 25 to 39 who had recovered from COVID-19.

The rearrangement joins TRBV7-3 to TRBJ1-1; TRBD1 is a possible D gene (5 bases). CDR3 size: 13 residues. The germline V gene has CDR1 SGHTA and CDR2 FQGTGA. V was trimmed by 5 bases and J by 0 bases, leaving 7 bases between them. For the CDR3, the DNA is TGTGCCAGCAGCCGGGGGATGAACACTGAAGCTTTCTTT. It is translated as CASSRGMNTEAFF.

The rearrangement links TRBV9 to TRBJ1-3, with a possible D match to TRBD1 (6 bases). Trimming pared 0 bases from V and 7 bases from J, leaving 14 bases between. From germline, CDR1 is SGDLS and CDR2 YYNGEE. This CDR3 contains 15 residues. The DNA of the CDR3 is TGTGCCAGCAGCGTAGACAGGGCGCACTCGAACACCATATATTTT. Its translation is CASSVDRAHSNTIYF.

This rearrangement joins TRBV27 to TRBJ2-1, with 11 bases identical to TRBD2. V shed 2 bases, J shed 9 bases, and the junction held 6 bases outside the gene matches. Germline CDR1 and CDR2: MNHEY and SMNVEV (reference sequence). The CDR3 runs 15 residues. The CDR3 spells CASSLLAGGRSEQFF. The DNA of the CDR3 is TGTGCCAGCAGTTTACTAGCGGGAGGTCGAAGTGAGCAGTTCTTC.

This chain connects TRBV12-3 or TRBV12-4 to TRBJ1-2, with 8 bases matching TRBD1. There are 13 residues in the CDR3. With V trimmed by 4 bases and J by 8 bases, 6 bases remained unmatched. CDR3 coding DNA: TGTGCCAGCAGTTGGACAGGGTCGTTGGGCTACACCTTC. It yields the protein CASSWTGSLGYTF.

The chain employs TRBV19 and TRBJ1-6, with 8 bases lining up with TRBD1. The J segment lost 7 bases and the V segment lost 3 bases, leaving 5 bases of the junction unmatched. Per germline, CDR1 LNHDA and CDR2 SQIVND (reference sequence). This CDR3 region has 15 residues. The CDR3 sequence: CASSIRTGRNSPLHF. The CDR3 coding sequence is TGTGCCAGTAGTATCAGGACAGGGCGGAATTCACCCCTCCACTTT.

In its sample, this clone was seen once. In DNA, the CDR3 is TGTGCCAGCAGCTTTGCGGGACAGTGGTCCTACGAGCAGTACTTC. Translated, it gives CASSFAGQWSYEQYF. The chain employs TRBV11-2 and TRBJ2-7; D perhaps matches TRBD1 (7 bases). The V gene's germline CDR1 is SGHAT and CDR2 FQNNGV. V was clipped by 3 bases and J by 1 base, with 13 bases between them. This CDR3 is 15 amino acids long.

This chain uses TRBV11-2 with TRBJ2-5; 16 bases are a match to TRBD2. This CDR3 comprises 19 residues. Trimming at V came to 1 base and at J to 5 bases, leaving 10 bases not matched to a gene. CDR1 is SGHAT and CDR2 is FQNNGV in the germline V gene. The CDR3 spells CASSLVGTSGGALKETQYF. The CDR3 nucleotides are TGTGCCAGCAGCTTAGTTGGGACTAGCGGGGGGGCTCTCAAGGAGACCCAGTACTTC.

The chain links TRBV27 to TRBJ1-1; tentatively, D is TRBD1 (6 bases). The V gene's germline CDR1 is MNHEY and CDR2 SMNVEV (reference sequence). Trimming left V 3 bases short and J 1 base short, with 12 bases between. This CDR3 region has 15 residues. CDR3 sequence reads: CASSFSGAPNTEAFF. The CDR3 DNA follows: TGTGCCAGCAGTTTCTCAGGGGCCCCGAACACTGAAGCTTTCTTT.

The chain carries TRBV18 and TRBJ1-2; 10 bases are shared with TRBD1. Trimming at V came to 3 bases and at J to 8 bases, leaving 15 bases not matched to a gene. The CDR3 has 17 residues. Germline CDR1 reads KGHSH; CDR2 reads LQKENI. The CDR3, as DNA: TGTGCCAGCTCACCGACCTCCGGGACAGGGGTTATGAGGGGCTACACCTTC. Protein sequence: CASSPTSGTGVMRGYTF.

The chain combines TRBV29-1 with TRBJ1-2; 10 bases match TRBD1. The junction had 5 bases not matched to a gene; V was cut back by 7 bases and J by 3 bases. Germline V gene data show CDR1 as SQVTM and CDR2 as ANQGSEA. The CDR3 contains 13 residues. The CDR3 region has the DNA TGCAGCGGGGACAGGGGTGCACACTATGGCTACACCTTC. Translating it yields CSGDRGAHYGYTF.

This clone was found once. This chain uses TRBV27 with TRBJ1-4, with TRBD1 as a possible D gene (5 bases). The V gene's germline CDR1 is MNHEY and CDR2 SMNVEV (reference sequence). V lost 6 bases and J lost 6, with 14 bases in between. The CDR3 length is 14 residues. The CDR3 sequence: CASRKGFSDEKLFF. CDR3 nucleotide sequence: TGTGCCAGCAGGAAGGGGTTCTCGGATGAAAAACTGTTTTTT.

DNA of the CDR3: TGTGCCAGCAGTTTAGGCTTAGCGAACACTGAAGCTTTCTTT. It is translated as CASSLGLANTEAFF. The genes are TRBV28 and TRBJ1-1; D ambiguous. There are 14 residues in the CDR3. Trimming pared 2 bases from V and 1 base from J, leaving 8 bases between. Germline loops: CDR1 MDHEN, CDR2 SYDVKM.

Only a few counts were recorded for this clone. The chain employs TRBV7-2 and TRBJ2-7, with 9 bases matching TRBD2. The germline gives CDR1 SGHTA, CDR2 FQGNSA. CDR3 size: 15 residues. The V and J ends lost 3 bases and 2 bases, in that order; junction bases with no gene match: 5. CDR3 region: CASSLAGGNTYEQYF. The CDR3 DNA reads as TGTGCCAGCAGCTTGGCGGGGGGGAATACCTACGAGCAGTACTTC.

The rearrangement uses TRBV7-8 and TRBJ2-5; 7 nucleotides line up with TRBD2. The V gene's germline CDR1 is SGHVS and CDR2 FQNEAQ. The V segment lost 3 bases and the J segment 2 bases; nucleotides outside the gene matches: 6. The CDR3 is made up of 15 amino acids. CDR3 sequence: CASSFRKRGQETQYF. In DNA form, the CDR3 reads TGTGCCAGCAGCTTCCGAAAGCGGGGACAAGAGACCCAGTACTTC.

The rearrangement links TRBV18 to TRBJ2-6; D gene ambiguous. The CDR3 totals 15 residues. Trimming cost V 5 bases and J 3 bases, with 11 bases left between them. Looked up from germline, CDR1 is KGHSH and CDR2 is LQKENI. The CDR3 DNA follows: TGTGCCAGCTCAATCAGGTCAGGTGGGGCCAACGTCCTGACTTTC. Translation gives CASSIRSGGANVLTF.

This rearrangement joins TRBV4-3 to TRBJ2-7, with D maybe TRBD2 (5 bases). Trimming took off 0 bases at V and 3 bases at J, with 15 bases between the two ends. Germline lookup yields CDR1 LGHNA and CDR2 YSLEER. The CDR3 covers 16 residues. DNA of the CDR3: TGCGCCAGCAGCCAAGATAGCGTGTCGGGATACTACGAGCAGTACTTC. As protein: CASSQDSVSGYYEQYF.

In regard to this clone: An end of the junction does not agree with germline; a read error may underlie this. The CDR3 region is CSASPPRGSSHEQYF. For the CDR3, the DNA is TGCAGTGCTAGTCCCCCCAGGGGATCCTCCCACGAGCAGTACTTC. This chain joins TRBV20-1 and TRBJ2-7; D possibly corresponds to TRBD1 (6 bases). Germline assignment: CDR1 DFQATT and CDR2 SNEGSKA (reference sequence). This CDR3 spans 15 amino acids.

The chain couples TRBV2 to TRBJ2-2, with 11 nucleotides matching TRBD2. J was trimmed by 7 bases and V by 6 bases; bases with no gene match: 13. CDR3 size: 17 residues. Germline loops: CDR1 SNHLY, CDR2 FYNNEI. The CDR3 sequence: CASRVSGRAAQGGELFF. The CDR3 bases are TGTGCCAGCAGAGTTAGCGGGAGGGCCGCCCAGGGCGGGGAGCTGTTTTTT.

The J gene is TRBJ1-6, the V gene TRBV5-1, with D maybe TRBD1 (5 bases). V lost 0 bases to trimming and J lost 8 bases, with 12 bases between them. Germline loops: CDR1 SGHRS, CDR2 YFSETQ. The CDR3 contains 15 residues. CDR3 DNA: TGCGCCAGCAGCTTGGATCCTCTAGGGGATTCACCCCTCCACTTT. Protein: CASSLDPLGDSPLHF. The complete variable domain, with remaining parts taken from reference TRBV5-1 and TRBJ1-6, reads KAGVTQTPRYLIKTRGQQVTLSCSPISGHRSVSWYQQTPGQGLQFLFEYFSETQRNKGNFPGRFSGRQFSNSRSEMNVSTLELGDSALYLCASSLDPLGDSPLHFGNGTRLTVT.

V is TRBV3-1 (or the pseudogene TRBV3-2) and J is TRBJ2-4, with 7 bases lining up with TRBD2. This CDR3 has 16 amino acids. J gave up 9 bases and V 3 bases, and 14 bases lay outside the gene matches. Germline CDR1 and CDR2: LGHDT and YNNKEL (reference sequence). CDR3 region: CASSHKGATSIVIQYF. The CDR3 coding sequence is TGTGCCAGCAGCCACAAAGGGGCGACTAGCATCGTCATTCAGTACTTC.

This chain joins TRBV19 and TRBJ1-2; D is perhaps TRBD1 (6 bases). Trimming left V 9 bases short and J 3 bases short, with 29 bases between. The CDR3 is 18 amino acids. Per germline, CDR1 LNHDA and CDR2 SQIVND (reference sequence). The CDR3 coding sequence is TGTGCCAGCAACGAACAATCGGGGGGCAGGGGTTATCACTATGGCTACACCTTC. Its translation: CASNEQSGGRGYHYGYTF.

The chain recombines TRBV6-2 or TRBV6-3 with TRBJ1-5; no clear D gene. The CDR3 contains 13 residues. Germline values: CDR1 MNHEY, CDR2 SVGEGT. Deletions cut 6 bases from V and 6 bases from J, with 12 bases between. CDR3 bases: TGTGCCAGCAGCCGCACAGAGGGTCAGCCCCAGCATTTT. It is translated as CASSRTEGQPQHF.

V is TRBV19 and J is TRBJ1-5; D possibly corresponds to TRBD1 (6 bases). CDR1 and CDR2 from the germline V gene are LNHDA and SQIVND (reference sequence). The CDR3 loop spans 15 amino acids. Between the trimmed V and J ends, which lost 2 bases and 6 bases, there was a span of 14 bases. DNA of the CDR3: TGTGCCAGTAGTATACAGGCAGGGGTAGGTCAGCCCCAGCATTTT. Its protein product is CASSIQAGVGQPQHF.